The present TCR beta chain was sequenced within a study of shared clonotypes between healthy human individuals. Study-level findings and limits: Between several donors, naive CD4 clonotypes were shared at a level of approximately 5%. With few donors, the genetic and exposure-history diversity represented was limited.

The repertoire was sequenced with immunoSEQ multiplex PCR; TCRdb's copy has only in-frame clones and lacks some. The sample has under 750,000 clones; approximately 72% are singletons. The length of the CDR3 is 15 residues. The germline gives CDR1 SGHAT, CDR2 FQNNGV. Trimming shortened V by 5 bases and J by 0 bases, and 14 bases separated the two germline ends. On this clone itself: Antigen specificity is unknown.

The origin of this receptor is a woman in her 30s in good health. This chain joins TRBV11-2 and TRBJ2-7, with D perhaps assigned TRBD1 or TRBD2 (5 bases each). The sample consisted of memory CD4+ T cells sorted from blood. The sample's subset: CD45RA-negative fraction. The CDR3: CASSRDGDSSYEQYF. In DNA form, the CDR3 reads TGTGCCAGCAGCCGGGACGGCGATAGCTCCTACGAGCAGTACTTC.